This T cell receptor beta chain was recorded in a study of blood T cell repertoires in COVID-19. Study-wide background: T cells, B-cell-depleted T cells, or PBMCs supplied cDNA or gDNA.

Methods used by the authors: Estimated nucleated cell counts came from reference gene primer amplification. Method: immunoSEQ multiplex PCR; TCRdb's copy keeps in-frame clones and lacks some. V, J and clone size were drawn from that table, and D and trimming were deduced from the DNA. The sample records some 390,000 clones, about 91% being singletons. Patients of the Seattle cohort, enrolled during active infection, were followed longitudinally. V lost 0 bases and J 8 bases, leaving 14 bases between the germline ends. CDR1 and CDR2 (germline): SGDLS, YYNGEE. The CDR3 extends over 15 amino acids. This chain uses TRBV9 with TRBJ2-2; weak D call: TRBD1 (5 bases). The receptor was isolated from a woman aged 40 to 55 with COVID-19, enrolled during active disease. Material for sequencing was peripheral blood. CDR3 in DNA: TGTGCCAGCAGCGTAGGGGGCCAGCTAGGAGGGGAGCTGTTTTTT. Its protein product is CASSVGGQLGGELFF.